This T cell receptor beta chain was sequenced for a study of shared clonotypes between healthy human individuals. In the study overall: Samples came from a couple of female and three male donors aged 18 to 49. The study, taken as a whole, reports: Across a handful of donors, naive CD4 shared roughly 5%, naive CD8 over 3%, memory CD4 roughly 2.3%, memory CD8 0.4%.

Per the germline V gene, CDR1 is MNHEY and CDR2 is SVGAGI. The CDR3 has 15 amino acids. The germline V and J ends were trimmed by 0 bases and 5 bases, with 13 bases remaining between them. In regard to this clone: Its antigen is not known.

The method was immunoSEQ multiplex PCR; TCRdb's version includes in-frame clones alone and lacks a portion of them. The table shows about 1 million clones, with approximately 80% occurring only once. The V and J genes are TRBV6-5 and TRBJ1-2; D unresolved. Sequenced: memory CD4+ T cells from PBMCs. The subset here: CD45RA-negative fraction. The receptor was isolated from a man between 18 and 35 years old in good health. Some clones in this sample may be carry-over from other donors' samples. CDR3 region: CASSYSIPTQYGYTF. The CDR3 DNA reads TGTGCCAGCAGTTACTCGATCCCGACCCAGTATGGCTACACCTTC.